This T cell receptor (beta chain) is from a study of T cells in narcolepsy. The data were produced by immunoSEQ multiplex PCR, yet TCRdb's version contains in-frame clones alone and is incomplete. This table has about 32,000 clones, 75% to 90% appearing once. General study findings and limits: Blood of same and different patients, but not healthy controls, reportedly held recurring autoreactive clonotypes. Autoreactive HCRT-specific and TRIB2-specific clonotypes were marked in same-patient CSF-versus-blood CD4+ comparisons.

Regarding this clone: The antigen remains unidentified.

CDR3 size: 15 residues. Germline V gene data show CDR1 as SGHNT and CDR2 as YENEEA. The ends were cut back, 3 bases at V and 6 bases at J, with 12 bases in the middle. The J gene is TRBJ1-6, the V gene TRBV11-3, with D perhaps matching TRBD1 (5 bases). This receptor was taken from a human donor with narcolepsy. Sequenced: CD45RA- memory CD4+ T cells from PBMCs. The CDR3 nucleotides are TGTGCCAGCAGCTTCATGACAGAAGCTAATTCACCCCTCCACTTT. Amino acid sequence: CASSFMTEANSPLHF.